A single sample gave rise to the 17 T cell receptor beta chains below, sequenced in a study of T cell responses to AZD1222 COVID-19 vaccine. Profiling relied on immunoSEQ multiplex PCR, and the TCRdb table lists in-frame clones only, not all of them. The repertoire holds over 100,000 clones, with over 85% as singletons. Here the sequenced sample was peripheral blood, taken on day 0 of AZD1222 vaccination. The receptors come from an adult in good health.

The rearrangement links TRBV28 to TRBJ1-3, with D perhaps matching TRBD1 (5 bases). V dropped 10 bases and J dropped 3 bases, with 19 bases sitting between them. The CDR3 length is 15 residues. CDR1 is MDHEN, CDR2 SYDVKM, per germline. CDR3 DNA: TGTGCCACCTCACTCTTGACAGTCGGTGGAAACACCATATATTTT. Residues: CATSLLTVGGNTIYF.

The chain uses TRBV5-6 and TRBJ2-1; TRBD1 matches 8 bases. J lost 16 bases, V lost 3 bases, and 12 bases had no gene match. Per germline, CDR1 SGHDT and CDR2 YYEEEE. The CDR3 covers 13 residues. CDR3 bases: TGTGCCAGCAGCTCAACCGACAGGGGAATCAGCTTCTTC. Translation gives CASSSTDRGISFF. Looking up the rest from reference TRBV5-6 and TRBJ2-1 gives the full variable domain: DAGVTQSPTHLIKTRGQQVTLRCSPKSGHDTVSWYQQALGQGPQFIFQYYEEEERQRGNFPDRFSGHQFPNYSSELNVNALLLGDSALYLCASSSTDRGISFFGPGTRLTVL.

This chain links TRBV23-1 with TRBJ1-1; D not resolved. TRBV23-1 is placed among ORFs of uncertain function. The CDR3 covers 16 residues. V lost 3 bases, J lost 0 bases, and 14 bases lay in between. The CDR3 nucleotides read TGCGCCAGCAGTCACACACACCGGGAGATGAACACTGAAGCTTTCTTT. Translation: CASSHTHREMNTEAFF.

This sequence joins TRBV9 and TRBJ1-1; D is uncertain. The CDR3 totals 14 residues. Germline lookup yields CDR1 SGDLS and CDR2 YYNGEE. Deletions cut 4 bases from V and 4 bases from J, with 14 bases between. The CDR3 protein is CASSPRVDGTEAFF. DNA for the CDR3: TGTGCCAGCAGCCCCCGGGTAGACGGCACTGAAGCTTTCTTT.

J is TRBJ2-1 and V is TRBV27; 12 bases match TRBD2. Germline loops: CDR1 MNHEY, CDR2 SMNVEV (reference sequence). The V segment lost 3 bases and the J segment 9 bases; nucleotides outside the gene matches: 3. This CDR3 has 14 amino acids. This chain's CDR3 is CASSFQLAGGEQFF. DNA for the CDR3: TGTGCCAGCAGTTTTCAACTAGCGGGAGGTGAGCAGTTCTTC.

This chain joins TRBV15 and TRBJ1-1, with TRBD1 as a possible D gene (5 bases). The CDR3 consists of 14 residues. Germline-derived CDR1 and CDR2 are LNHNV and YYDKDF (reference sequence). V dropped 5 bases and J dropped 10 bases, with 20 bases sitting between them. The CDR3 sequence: CATSGPSGAGGAFF. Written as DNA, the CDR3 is TGTGCCACCAGCGGACCATCCGGGGCCGGGGGAGCTTTCTTT. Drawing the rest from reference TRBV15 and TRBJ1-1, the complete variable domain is DAMVIQNPRYQVTQFGKPVTLSCSQTLNHNVMYWYQQKSSQAPKLLFHYYDKDFNNEADTPDNFQSRRPNTSFCFLDIRSPGLGDTAMYLCATSGPSGAGGAFFGQGTRLTVV.

CDR3 nucleotide sequence: TGTGCCAGCAGTGAAATAGTCAATAACTATGGCTACACCTTC. Amino acids: CASSEIVNNYGYTF. This sequence joins TRBV2 and TRBJ1-2; D is undetermined. This CDR3 is 14 amino acids long. Trimming shortened V by 2 bases and J by 1 base, and 8 bases separated the two germline ends. Germline-derived CDR1 and CDR2 are SNHLY and FYNNEI.

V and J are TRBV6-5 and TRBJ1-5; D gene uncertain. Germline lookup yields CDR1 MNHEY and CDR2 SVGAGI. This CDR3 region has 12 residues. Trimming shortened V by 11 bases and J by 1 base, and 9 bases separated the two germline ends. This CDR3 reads CASRASNQPQHF. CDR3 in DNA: TGTGCCTCGCGTGCGAGCAATCAGCCCCAGCATTTT.

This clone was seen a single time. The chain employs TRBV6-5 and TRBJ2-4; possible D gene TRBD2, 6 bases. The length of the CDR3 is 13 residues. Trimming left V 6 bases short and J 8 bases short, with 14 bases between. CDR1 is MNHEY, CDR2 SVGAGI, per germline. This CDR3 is CASSNRDLDIQYF. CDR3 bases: TGTGCCAGCAGCAACCGGGACTTGGACATTCAGTACTTC.

CDR3 nucleotides: TGTGCCAGCTATTCAGACAGGGAGTACGAGCAGTACTTC. It is translated as CASYSDREYEQYF. The chain recombines TRBV25-1 with TRBJ2-7, with 7 bases identical to TRBD1. Germline V gene data show CDR1 as MGHDK and CDR2 as SYGVNS. Losses at the gene ends were 8 bases for V and 4 bases for J; bases not matched to a gene: 8. The length of the CDR3 is 13 residues.

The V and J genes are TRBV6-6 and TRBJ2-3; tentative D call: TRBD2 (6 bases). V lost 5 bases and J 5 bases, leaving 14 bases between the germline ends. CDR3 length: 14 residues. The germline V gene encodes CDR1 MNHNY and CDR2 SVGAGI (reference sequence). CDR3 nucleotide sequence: TGTGCCAGCAGTAAACTAGCTTACGAAGATACGCAGTATTTT. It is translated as CASSKLAYEDTQYF.

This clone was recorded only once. CDR3 residues: CASSQNPWDGELFF. In DNA form, the CDR3 reads TGTGCCAGCAGCCAAAATCCTTGGGACGGGGAGCTGTTTTTT. The chain couples TRBV3-1 (or the pseudogene TRBV3-2) to TRBJ2-2, with D unclear. The length of the CDR3 is 14 residues. Germline assignment: CDR1 LGHDT and CDR2 YNNKEL (reference sequence). Trimming took 2 bases from V and 7 from J, leaving 11 bases between them.

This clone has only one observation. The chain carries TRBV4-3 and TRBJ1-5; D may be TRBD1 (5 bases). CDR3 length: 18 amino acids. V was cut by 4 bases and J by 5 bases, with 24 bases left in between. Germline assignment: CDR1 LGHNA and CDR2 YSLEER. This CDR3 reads CASSLERTGPGRHQPQHF. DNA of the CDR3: TGCGCCAGCAGCCTCGAGCGAACGGGGCCAGGGCGTCATCAGCCCCAGCATTTT.

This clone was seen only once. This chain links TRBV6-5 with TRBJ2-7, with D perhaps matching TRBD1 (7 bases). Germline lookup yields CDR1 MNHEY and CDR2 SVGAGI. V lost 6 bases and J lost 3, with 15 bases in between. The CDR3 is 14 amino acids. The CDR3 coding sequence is TGTGCCAGCAGCCGATCCAGGGGGGTCTACGAGCAGTACTTC. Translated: CASSRSRGVYEQYF.

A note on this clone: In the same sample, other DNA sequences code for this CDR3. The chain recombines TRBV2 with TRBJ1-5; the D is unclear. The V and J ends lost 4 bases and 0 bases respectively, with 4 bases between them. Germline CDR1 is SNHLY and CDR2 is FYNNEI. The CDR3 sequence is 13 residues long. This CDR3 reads CASSGDSNQPQHF. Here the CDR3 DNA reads TGTGCCAGCAGTGGGGATAGCAATCAGCCCCAGCATTTT.

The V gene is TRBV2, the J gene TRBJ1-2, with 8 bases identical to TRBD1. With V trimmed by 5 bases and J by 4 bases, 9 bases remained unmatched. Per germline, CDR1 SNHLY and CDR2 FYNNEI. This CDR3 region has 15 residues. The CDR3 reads CASSSGQGGSYGYTF. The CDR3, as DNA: TGTGCCAGCAGTTCTGGACAGGGCGGTTCCTATGGCTACACCTTC.

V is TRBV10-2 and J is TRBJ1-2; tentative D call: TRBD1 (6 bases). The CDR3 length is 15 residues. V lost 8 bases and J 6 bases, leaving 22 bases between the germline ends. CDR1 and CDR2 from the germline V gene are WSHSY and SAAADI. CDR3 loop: CASSEPPRGQDGYTF. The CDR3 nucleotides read TGCGCCAGCTCAGAGCCTCCCAGGGGTCAGGATGGCTACACCTTC.